The T cell receptor (beta chain) under discussion was sequenced for a study of identical twins. Points from the study as a whole: The presence of invariant MAIT and iNKT cells could partly confound analyses of zero-insertion sequences.

At least ten counts were recorded for this clonotype. As yet, its antigen is unknown. Trimming removed 4 bases from V and 8 bases from J; junction bases left unmatched: 10. This CDR3 has 15 amino acids. TCRdb reanalysed the 5' RACE reads using MiXCR and keeps one entry per CDR3 protein. The sample carries fewer than 900,000 distinct CDR3 sequences, roughly 20% recorded once. The same data also went into a second study, on T cells expressing NK-cell markers.

Sequences were obtained from PBMCs. This clonotype was obtained from a woman between 18 and 29 years old in good health. J is TRBJ1-2 and V is TRBV12-3 or TRBV12-4, with 10 bases that match TRBD1. The CDR3 DNA reads TGTGCCAGCAGTTCACCAGACAGGGGGCCTTTGGGCTACACCTTC. Translating it yields CASSSPDRGPLGYTF.